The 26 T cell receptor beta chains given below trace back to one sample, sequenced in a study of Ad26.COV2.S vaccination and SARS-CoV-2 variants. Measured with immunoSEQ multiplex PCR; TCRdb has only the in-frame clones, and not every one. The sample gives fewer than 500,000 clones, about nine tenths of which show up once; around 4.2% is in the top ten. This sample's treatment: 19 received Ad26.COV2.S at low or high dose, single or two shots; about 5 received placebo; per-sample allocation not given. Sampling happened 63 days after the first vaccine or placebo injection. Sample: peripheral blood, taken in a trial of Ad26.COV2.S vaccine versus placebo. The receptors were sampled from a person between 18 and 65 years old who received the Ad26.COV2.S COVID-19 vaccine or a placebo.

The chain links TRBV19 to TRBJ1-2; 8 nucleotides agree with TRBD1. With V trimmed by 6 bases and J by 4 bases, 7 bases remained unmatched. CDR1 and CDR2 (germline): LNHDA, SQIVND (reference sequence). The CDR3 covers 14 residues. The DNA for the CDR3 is TGTGCCAGTAGCGGACAGGGAGGAGGCTATGGCTACACCTTC. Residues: CASSGQGGGYGYTF.

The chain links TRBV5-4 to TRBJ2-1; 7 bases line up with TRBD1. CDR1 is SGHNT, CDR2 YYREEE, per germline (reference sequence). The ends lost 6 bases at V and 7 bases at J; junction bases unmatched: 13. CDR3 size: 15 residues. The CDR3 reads CASKPRTGDENEQFF. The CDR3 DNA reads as TGTGCCAGCAAGCCTAGGACAGGAGACGAGAATGAGCAGTTCTTC.

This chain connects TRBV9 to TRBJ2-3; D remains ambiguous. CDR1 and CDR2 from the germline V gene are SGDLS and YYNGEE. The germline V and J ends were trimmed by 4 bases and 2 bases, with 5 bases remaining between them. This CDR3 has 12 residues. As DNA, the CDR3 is TGTGCCAGCAGCCAGGTCACAGATACGCAGTATTTT. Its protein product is CASSQVTDTQYF.

The DNA for the CDR3 is TGCGCCAGCAGCCCTAATCAGGGAAGCACTGAAGCTTTCTTT. Translating it yields CASSPNQGSTEAFF. V and J are TRBV5-1 and TRBJ1-1, with a possible D match to TRBD1 (5 bases). The CDR3 extends over 14 amino acids. Germline values: CDR1 SGHRS, CDR2 YFSETQ. With 4 bases removed from V and 4 bases from J, the gap between germline ends came to 14 bases.

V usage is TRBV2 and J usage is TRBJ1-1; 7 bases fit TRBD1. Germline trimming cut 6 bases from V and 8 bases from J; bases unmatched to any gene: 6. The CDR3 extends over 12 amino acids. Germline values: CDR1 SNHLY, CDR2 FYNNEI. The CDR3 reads CASSRQGAEAFF. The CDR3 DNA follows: TGTGCCAGCAGCAGACAGGGCGCGGAAGCTTTCTTT.

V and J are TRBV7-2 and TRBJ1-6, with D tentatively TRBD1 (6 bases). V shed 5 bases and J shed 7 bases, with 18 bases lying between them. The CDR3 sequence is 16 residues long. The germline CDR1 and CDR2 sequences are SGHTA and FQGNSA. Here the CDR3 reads CASSTRTGSRNSPLHF. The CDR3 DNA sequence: TGTGCCAGCAGCACACGAACAGGGTCCCGAAATTCACCCCTCCACTTT.

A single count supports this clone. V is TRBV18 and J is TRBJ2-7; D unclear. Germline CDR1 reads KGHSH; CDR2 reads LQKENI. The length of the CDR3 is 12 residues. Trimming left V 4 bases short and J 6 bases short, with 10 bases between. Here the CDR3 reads CASSLGVGEQYF. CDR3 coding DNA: TGTGCCAGCTCACTAGGAGTCGGCGAGCAGTACTTC.

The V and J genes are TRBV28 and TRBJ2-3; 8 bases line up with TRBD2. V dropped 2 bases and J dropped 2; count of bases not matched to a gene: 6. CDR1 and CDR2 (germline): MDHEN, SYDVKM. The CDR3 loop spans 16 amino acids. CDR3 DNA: TGTGCCAGCAGTTTAGTACCGGGAGGGGTCACAGATACGCAGTATTTT. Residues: CASSLVPGGVTDTQYF.

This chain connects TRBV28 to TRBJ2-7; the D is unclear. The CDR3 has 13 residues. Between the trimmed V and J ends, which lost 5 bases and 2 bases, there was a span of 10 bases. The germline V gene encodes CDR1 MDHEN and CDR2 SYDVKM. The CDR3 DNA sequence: TGTGCCAGCAGTCCACCCCTTACCTACGAGCAGTACTTC. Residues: CASSPPLTYEQYF.

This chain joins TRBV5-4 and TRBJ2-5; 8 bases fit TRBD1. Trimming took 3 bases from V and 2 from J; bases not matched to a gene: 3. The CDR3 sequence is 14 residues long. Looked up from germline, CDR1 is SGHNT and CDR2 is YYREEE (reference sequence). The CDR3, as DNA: TGTGCCAGCAGCTCCCGACAGGGGCAAGAGACCCAGTACTTC. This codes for CASSSRQGQETQYF.

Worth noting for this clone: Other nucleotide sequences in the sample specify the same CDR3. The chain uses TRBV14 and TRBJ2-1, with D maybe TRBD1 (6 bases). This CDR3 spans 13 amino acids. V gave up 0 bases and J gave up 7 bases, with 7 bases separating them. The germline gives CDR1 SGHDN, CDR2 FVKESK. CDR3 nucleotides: TGTGCCAGCAGCCAAGACAGGGGTAATGAGCAGTTCTTC. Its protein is CASSQDRGNEQFF.

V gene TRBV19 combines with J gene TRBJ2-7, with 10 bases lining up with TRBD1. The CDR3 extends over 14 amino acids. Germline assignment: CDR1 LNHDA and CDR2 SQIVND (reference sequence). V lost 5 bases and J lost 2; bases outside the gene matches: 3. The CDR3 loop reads CASSPGQGPYEQYF. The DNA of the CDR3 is TGTGCCAGTAGTCCGGGACAGGGGCCCTACGAGCAGTACTTC.

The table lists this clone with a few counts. The CDR3 DNA reads as TGTGCCAGCAGTGAATGGAGGACTAGCGGGACTAGCACAGATACGCAGTATTTT. Translation: CASSEWRTSGTSTDTQYF. The rearrangement links TRBV6-1 to TRBJ2-3; 12 bases match TRBD2. V lost 2 bases to trimming and J lost 0 bases; unmatched junction nucleotides: 6. Looked up from germline, CDR1 is MNHNS and CDR2 is SASEGT. This CDR3 is 18 amino acids long.

CDR3 DNA: TGCAGCGCCGCCGGACTAGGCCCCTACGAGCAGTACTTC. It encodes CSAAGLGPYEQYF. V gene TRBV29-1 combines with J gene TRBJ2-7; TRBD2 agrees at 7 bases. V lost 7 bases and J lost 2; bases outside the gene matches: 8. Germline-derived CDR1 and CDR2 are SQVTM and ANQGSEA. The CDR3 contains 13 residues.

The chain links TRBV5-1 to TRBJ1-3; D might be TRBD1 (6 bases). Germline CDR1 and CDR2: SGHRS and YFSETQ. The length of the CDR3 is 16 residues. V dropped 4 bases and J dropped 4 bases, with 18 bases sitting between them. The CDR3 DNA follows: TGCGCCAGCAGCCCCCCGTCGGGGGCGTACGGAAACACCATATATTTT. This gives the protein CASSPPSGAYGNTIYF.

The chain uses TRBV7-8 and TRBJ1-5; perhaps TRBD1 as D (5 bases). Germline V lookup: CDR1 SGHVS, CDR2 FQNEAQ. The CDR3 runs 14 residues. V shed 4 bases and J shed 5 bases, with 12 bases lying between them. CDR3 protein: CASSSAGEDQPQHF. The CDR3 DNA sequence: TGTGCCAGCAGCTCTGCGGGGGAGGATCAGCCCCAGCATTTT.

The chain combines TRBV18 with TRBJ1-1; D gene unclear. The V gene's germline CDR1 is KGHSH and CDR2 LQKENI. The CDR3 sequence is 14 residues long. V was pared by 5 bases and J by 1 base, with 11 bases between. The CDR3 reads CASSSGRANTEAFF. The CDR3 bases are TGTGCCAGCTCATCCGGACGGGCGAACACTGAAGCTTTCTTT.

The CDR3 is CASSRNEKLFF. CDR3 nucleotides: TGTGCCAGCAGCCGGAATGAAAAACTGTTTTTT. The rearrangement uses TRBV3-1 (or the pseudogene TRBV3-2) and TRBJ1-4; D gene unclear. Germline CDR1 and CDR2: LGHDT and YNNKEL (reference sequence). V was shortened by 4 bases and J by 5 bases, with 2 bases between the two germline ends. The CDR3 totals 11 residues.

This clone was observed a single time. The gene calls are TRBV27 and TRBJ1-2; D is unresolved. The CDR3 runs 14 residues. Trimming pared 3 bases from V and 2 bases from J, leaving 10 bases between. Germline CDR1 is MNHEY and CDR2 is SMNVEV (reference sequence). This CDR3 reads CASSFGTANYGYTF. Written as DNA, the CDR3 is TGTGCCAGCAGTTTCGGCACAGCCAACTATGGCTACACCTTC.

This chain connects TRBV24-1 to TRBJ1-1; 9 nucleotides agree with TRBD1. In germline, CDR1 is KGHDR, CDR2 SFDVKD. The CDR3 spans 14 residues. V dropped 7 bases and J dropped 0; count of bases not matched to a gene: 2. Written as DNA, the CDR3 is TGTGCCACCAGGACAGGGGGGGTGAACACTGAAGCTTTCTTT. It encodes CATRTGGVNTEAFF.

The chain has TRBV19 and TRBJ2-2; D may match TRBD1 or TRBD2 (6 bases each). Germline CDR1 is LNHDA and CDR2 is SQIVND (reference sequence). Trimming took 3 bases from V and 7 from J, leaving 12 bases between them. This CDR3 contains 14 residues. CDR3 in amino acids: CASSITGRDGELFF. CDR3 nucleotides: TGTGCCAGTAGTATCACAGGGCGGGACGGGGAGCTGTTTTTT.

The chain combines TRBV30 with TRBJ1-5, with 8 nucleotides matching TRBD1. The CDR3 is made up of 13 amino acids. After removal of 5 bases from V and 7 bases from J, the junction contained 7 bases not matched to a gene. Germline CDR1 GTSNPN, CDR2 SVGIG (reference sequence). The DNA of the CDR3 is TGTGCCTGGGGGACAGGAAGAAGCCAGCCCCAGCATTTT. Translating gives CAWGTGRSQPQHF. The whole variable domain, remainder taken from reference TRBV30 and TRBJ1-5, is SQTIHQWPATLVQPVGSPLSLECTVEGTSNPNLYWYRQAAGRGLQLLFYSVGIGQISSEVPQNLSASRPQDRQFILSSKKLLLSDSGFYLCAWGTGRSQPQHFGDGTRLSIL.

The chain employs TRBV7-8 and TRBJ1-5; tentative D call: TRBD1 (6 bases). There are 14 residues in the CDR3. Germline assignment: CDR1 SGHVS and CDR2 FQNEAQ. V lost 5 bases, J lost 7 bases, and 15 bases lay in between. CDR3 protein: CASSPTGIRQPQHF. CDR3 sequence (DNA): TGTGCCAGCAGCCCTACAGGGATTCGACAGCCCCAGCATTTT.

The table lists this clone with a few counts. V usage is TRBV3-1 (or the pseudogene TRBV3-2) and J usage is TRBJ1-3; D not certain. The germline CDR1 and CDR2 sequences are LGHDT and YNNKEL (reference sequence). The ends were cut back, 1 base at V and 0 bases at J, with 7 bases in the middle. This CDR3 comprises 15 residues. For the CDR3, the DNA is TGTGCCAGCAGCCAAGTAGTTGGCTCTGGAAACACCATATATTTT. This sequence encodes CASSQVVGSGNTIYF.

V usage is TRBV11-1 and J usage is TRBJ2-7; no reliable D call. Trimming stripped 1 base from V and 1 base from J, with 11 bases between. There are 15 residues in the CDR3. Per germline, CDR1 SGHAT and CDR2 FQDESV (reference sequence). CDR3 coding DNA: TGTGCCAGCAGCTTAGATGTAGCCCTTTCCTACGAGCAGTACTTC. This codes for CASSLDVALSYEQYF.

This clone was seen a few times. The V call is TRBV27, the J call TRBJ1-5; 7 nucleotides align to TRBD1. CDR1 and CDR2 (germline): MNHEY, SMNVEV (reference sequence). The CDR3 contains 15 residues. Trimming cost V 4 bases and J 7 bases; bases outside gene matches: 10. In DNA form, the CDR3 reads TGTGCCAGCAGTTCCATAGACAGGGTTGGACAGCCCCAGCATTTT. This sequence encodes CASSSIDRVGQPQHF.